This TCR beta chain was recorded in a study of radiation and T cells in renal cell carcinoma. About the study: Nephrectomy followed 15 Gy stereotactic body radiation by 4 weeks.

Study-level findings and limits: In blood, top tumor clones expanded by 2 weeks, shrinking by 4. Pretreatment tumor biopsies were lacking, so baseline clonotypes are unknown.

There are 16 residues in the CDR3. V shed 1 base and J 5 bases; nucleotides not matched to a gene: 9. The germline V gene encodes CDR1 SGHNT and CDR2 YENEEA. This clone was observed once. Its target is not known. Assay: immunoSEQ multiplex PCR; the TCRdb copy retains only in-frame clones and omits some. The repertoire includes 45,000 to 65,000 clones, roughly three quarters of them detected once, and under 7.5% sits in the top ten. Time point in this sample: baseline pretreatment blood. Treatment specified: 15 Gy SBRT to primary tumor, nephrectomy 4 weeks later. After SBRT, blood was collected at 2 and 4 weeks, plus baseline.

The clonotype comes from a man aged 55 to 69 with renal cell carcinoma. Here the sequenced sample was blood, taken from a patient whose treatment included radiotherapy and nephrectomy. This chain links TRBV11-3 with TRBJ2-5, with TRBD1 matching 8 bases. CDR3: CASSLGGQGAWETQYF. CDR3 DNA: TGTGCCAGCAGCTTAGGGGGTCAGGGGGCTTGGGAGACCCAGTACTTC. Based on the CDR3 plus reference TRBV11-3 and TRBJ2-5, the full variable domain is EAGVVQSPRYKIIEKKQPVAFWCNPISGHNTLYWYLQNLGQGPELLIRYENEEAVDDSQLPKDRFSAERLKGVDSTLKIQPAELGDSAVYLCASSLGGQGAWETQYFGPGTRLLVL.